The T cell receptor beta chain described here comes from a study of Ad26.COV2.S vaccination and SARS-CoV-2 variants. Treatment reported: around 19 received Ad26.COV2.S at low or high dose, single or two shots; several received placebo; per-sample allocation not given. Repertoires come from day 63 after the first vaccine or placebo injection. As concerns this clone: Its antigen is currently unknown.

CDR1 and CDR2 (germline): WSHSY, SAAADI. The V and J ends lost 3 bases and 2 bases respectively, with 7 bases between them. This CDR3 region has 13 residues. Repertoires were generated with immunoSEQ multiplex PCR, while TCRdb's copy carries only in-frame clones and drops some. Of roughly 380,000 clones listed, approximately 90% are singletons. Study results and caveats: Similar non-spike TCR breadth was seen in vaccine and placebo recipients. The authors reported substantial breadth in spike-specific CD8+ and CD4+ T cell responses after vaccination. Among vaccine recipients, spike-specific TCR breadth exceeded that of placebo recipients.

Here the sequenced sample was peripheral blood, taken in a trial of Ad26.COV2.S vaccine versus placebo. The rearrangement links TRBV10-2 to TRBJ2-5; D is uncertain. This receptor was obtained from a person aged 18-60 years who received the Ad26.COV2.S COVID-19 vaccine or a placebo. The CDR3 DNA sequence: TGCGCCAGCAGTGACGCTATTCAAGAGACCCAGTACTTC. Translation gives CASSDAIQETQYF.